This T cell receptor (beta chain) emerged from a study of blood T cells in healthy people across ages. Between the trimmed V and J ends, which lost 0 bases and 4 bases, there was a span of 4 bases. The CDR3 is 13 amino acids. CDR1 and CDR2 from the germline V gene are ENHRY and SYGVKD. Using a J-beta primer mix together with a sample-barcoded 5' primer, a second PCR was run for roughly 7 to 11 cycles. TCRdb called the 5' RACE reads again in MiXCR, with one record for every CDR3 protein. The data contain about 510,000 distinct CDR3 sequences, about 28% of them singletons. Per sample, a minimum of 6 million PBMCs were isolated. Another study also made use of these data, one on T cells of mothers and their children. As that study records: Extracted RNA, in its entirety, went into cDNA synthesis at approximately 1.5 ug per 15 ul. Random nucleotides (2-4) and sample barcodes were added by the M1S primer used in the second PCR. Inherited differences only slightly affect thymic shaping of TCR recombination output.

The chain is built from TRBV10-3 and TRBJ1-3; D gene uncertain. The clonotype originates from a boy younger than 10 in good health. What was sequenced was blood. CDR3 bases: TGTGCCATCAGTGAGTCGTTGGGAAACACCATATATTTT. Protein sequence: CAISESLGNTIYF.